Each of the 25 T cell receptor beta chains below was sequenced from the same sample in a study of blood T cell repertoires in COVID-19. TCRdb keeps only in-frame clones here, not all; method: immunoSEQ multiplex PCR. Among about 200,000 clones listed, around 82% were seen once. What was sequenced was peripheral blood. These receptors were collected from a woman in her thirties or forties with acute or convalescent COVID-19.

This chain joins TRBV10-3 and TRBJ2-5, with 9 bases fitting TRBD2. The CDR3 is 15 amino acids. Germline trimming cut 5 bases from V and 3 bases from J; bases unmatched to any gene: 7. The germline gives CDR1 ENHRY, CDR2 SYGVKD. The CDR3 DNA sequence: TGTGCCATCAGTAAAGGGGTAGCGGGAGAAGAGACCCAGTACTTC. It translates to CAISKGVAGEETQYF.

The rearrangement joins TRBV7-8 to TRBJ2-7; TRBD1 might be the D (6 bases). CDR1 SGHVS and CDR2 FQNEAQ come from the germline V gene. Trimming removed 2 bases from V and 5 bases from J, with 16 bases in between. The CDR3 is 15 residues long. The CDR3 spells CASSLSSSQGHEQYF. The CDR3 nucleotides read TGTGCCAGCAGCTTATCATCGAGCCAGGGGCACGAGCAGTACTTC. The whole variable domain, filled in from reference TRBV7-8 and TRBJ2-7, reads GAGVSQSPRYKVAKRGQDVALRCDPISGHVSLFWYQQALGQGPEFLTYFQNEAQLDKSGLPSDRFFAERPEGSVSTLKIQRTQQEDSAVYLCASSLSSSQGHEQYFGPGTRLTVT.

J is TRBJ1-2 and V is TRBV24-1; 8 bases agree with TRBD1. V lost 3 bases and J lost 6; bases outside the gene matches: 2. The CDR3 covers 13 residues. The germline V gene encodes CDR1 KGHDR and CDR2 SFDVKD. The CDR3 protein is CATSDPRGHGYTF. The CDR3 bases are TGTGCCACCAGTGATCCCAGGGGGCATGGCTACACCTTC.

The CDR3 region is CASSLSRSGAAGELFF. CDR3 coding DNA: TGTGCCAGCAGCCTGAGTAGGTCGGGAGCGGCCGGGGAGCTGTTTTTT. This chain uses TRBV3-1 (or the pseudogene TRBV3-2) with TRBJ2-2, with D maybe TRBD2 (6 bases). This CDR3 has 16 residues. V lost 4 bases and J 6 bases, leaving 18 bases between the germline ends. The germline V gene has CDR1 LGHDT and CDR2 YNNKEL (reference sequence).

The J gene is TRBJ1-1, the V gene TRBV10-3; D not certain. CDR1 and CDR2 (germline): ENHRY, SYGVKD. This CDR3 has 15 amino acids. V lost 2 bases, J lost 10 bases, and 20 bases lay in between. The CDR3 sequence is CAISEAGNRATGAFF. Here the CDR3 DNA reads TGTGCCATCAGTGAGGCGGGTAATCGAGCGACCGGAGCTTTCTTT.

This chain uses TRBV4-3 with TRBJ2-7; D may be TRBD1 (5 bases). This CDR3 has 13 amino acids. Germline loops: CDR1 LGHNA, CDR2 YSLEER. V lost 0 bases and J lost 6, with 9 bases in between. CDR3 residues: CASSQEKGREQYF. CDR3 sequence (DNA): TGCGCCAGCAGCCAAGAGAAGGGGCGCGAGCAGTACTTC.

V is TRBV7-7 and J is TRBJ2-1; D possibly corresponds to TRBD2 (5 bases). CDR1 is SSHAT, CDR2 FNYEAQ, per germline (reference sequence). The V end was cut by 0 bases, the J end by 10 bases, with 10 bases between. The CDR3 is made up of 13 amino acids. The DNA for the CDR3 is TGTGCCAGCAGCTTAGCCCGGGATGGGGAGCAGTTCTTC. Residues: CASSLARDGEQFF.

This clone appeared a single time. CDR3 residues: CASSASGSSFEQYF. The CDR3 region has the DNA TGTGCCAGCAGTGCTAGCGGGAGTTCATTCGAGCAGTACTTC. The V and J genes are TRBV27 and TRBJ2-7; 10 bases align to TRBD2. Germline assignment: CDR1 MNHEY and CDR2 SMNVEV (reference sequence). The length of the CDR3 is 14 residues. The trim removed 5 bases at V and 6 bases at J, leaving 7 bases unmatched.

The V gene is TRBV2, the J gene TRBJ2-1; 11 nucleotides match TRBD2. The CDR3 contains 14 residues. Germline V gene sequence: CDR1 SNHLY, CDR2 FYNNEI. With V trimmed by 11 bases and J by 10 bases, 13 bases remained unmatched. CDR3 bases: TGTGCCGCAGGCGGGCTAGCGGGGGGCGGGGAGCAGTTCTTC. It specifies CAAGGLAGGGEQFF.

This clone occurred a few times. Here the CDR3 reads CASSRGGSDTQYF. The CDR3 region has the DNA TGTGCCAGCAGCCGTGGCGGGTCAGATACGCAGTATTTT. The rearrangement uses TRBV7-9 and TRBJ2-3, with D tentatively TRBD2 (5 bases). V lost 5 bases to trimming and J lost 4 bases, with 10 bases between them. This CDR3 contains 13 residues. CDR1 and CDR2 from the germline V gene are SEHNR and FQNEAQ (reference sequence). The whole variable domain, filled in from reference TRBV7-9 and TRBJ2-3, reads DTGVSQNPRHKITKRGQNVTFRCDPISEHNRLYWYRQTLGQGPEFLTYFQNEAQLEKSRLLSDRFSAERPKGSFSTLEIQRTEQGDSAMYLCASSRGGSDTQYFGPGTRLTVL.

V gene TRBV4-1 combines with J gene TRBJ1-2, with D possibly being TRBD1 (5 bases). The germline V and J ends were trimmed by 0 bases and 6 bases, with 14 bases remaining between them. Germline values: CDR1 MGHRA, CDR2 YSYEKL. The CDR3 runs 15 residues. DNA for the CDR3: TGCGCCAGCAGCCAAGATTCCCCGGGGGAGCATGGCTACACCTTC. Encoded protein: CASSQDSPGEHGYTF.

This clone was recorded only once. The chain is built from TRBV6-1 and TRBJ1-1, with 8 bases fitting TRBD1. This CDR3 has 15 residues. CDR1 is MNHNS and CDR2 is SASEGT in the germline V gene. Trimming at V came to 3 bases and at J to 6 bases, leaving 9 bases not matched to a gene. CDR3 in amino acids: CASSDRGQGAAEAFF. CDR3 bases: TGTGCCAGCAGTGACAGGGGGCAGGGGGCGGCTGAAGCTTTCTTT.

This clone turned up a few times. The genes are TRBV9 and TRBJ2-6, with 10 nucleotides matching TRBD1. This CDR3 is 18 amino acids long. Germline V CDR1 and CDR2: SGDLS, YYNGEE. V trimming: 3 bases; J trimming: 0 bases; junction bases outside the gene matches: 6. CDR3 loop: CASSERTGGYSGANVLTF. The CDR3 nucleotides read TGTGCCAGCAGCGAAAGGACAGGGGGTTACTCTGGGGCCAACGTCCTGACTTTC. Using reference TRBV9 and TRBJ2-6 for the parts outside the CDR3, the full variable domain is DSGVTQTPKHLITATGQRVTLRCSPRSGDLSVYWYQQSLDQGLQFLIQYYNGEERAKGNILERFSAQQFPDLHSELNLSSLELGDSALYFCASSERTGGYSGANVLTFGAGSRLTVL.

This CDR3 is CASRRGTTNTGELFF. DNA for the CDR3: TGTGCCAGCAGGAGGGGGACTACGAACACCGGGGAGCTGTTTTTT. V is TRBV6-5 and J is TRBJ2-2; D might be TRBD2 (7 bases). Germline assignment: CDR1 MNHEY and CDR2 SVGAGI. V dropped 6 bases and J dropped 0 bases, with 11 bases sitting between them. The CDR3 extends over 15 amino acids.

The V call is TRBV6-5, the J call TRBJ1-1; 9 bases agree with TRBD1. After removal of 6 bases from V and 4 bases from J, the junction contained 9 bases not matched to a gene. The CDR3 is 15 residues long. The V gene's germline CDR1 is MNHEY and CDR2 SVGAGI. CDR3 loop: CASSLGQGFRTEAFF. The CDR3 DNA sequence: TGTGCCAGCAGCTTGGGACAGGGTTTTCGCACTGAAGCTTTCTTT.

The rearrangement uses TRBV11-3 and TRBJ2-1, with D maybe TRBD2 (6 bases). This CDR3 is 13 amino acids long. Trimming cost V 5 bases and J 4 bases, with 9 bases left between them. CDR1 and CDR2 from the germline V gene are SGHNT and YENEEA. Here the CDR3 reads CASSDRGYNEQFF. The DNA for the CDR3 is TGTGCCAGCAGCGACCGGGGGTACAATGAGCAGTTCTTC.

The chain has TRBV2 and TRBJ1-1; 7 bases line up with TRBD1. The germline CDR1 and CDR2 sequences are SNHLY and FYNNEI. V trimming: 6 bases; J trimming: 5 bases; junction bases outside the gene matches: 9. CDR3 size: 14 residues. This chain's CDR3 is CASRGDRSVTEAFF. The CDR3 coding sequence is TGTGCCAGCAGGGGGGACAGATCGGTGACTGAAGCTTTCTTT.

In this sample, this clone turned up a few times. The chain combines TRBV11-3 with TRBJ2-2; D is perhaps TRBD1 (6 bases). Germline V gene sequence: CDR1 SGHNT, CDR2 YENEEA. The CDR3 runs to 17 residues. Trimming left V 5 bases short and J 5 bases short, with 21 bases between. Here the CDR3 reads CASSRSTGPRRTGELFF. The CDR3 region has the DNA TGTGCCAGCAGCCGGAGTACAGGGCCCCGACGGACCGGGGAGCTGTTTTTT. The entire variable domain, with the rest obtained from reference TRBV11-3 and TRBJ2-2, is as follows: EAGVVQSPRYKIIEKKQPVAFWCNPISGHNTLYWYLQNLGQGPELLIRYENEEAVDDSQLPKDRFSAERLKGVDSTLKIQPAELGDSAVYLCASSRSTGPRRTGELFFGEGSRLTVL.

The CDR3 protein is CASSYTGSGGYNEQFF. As DNA, the CDR3 is TGTGCCAGCAGCTACACGGGTAGCGGGGGGTACAATGAGCAGTTCTTC. The gene calls are TRBV3-1 (or the pseudogene TRBV3-2) and TRBJ2-1; 10 positions match TRBD2. The CDR3 spans 16 residues. CDR1 LGHDT and CDR2 YNNKEL come from the germline V gene (reference sequence). V was clipped by 5 bases and J by 4 bases; unmatched bases: 8.

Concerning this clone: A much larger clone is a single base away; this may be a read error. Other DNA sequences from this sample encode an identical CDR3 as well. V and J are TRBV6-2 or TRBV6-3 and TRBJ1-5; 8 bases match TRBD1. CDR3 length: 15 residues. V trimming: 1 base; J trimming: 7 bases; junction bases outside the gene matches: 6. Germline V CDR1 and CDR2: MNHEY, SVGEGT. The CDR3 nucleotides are TGTGCCAGCAGTTACTGGCAGGGGGCTGACCAGCCCCAGCATTTT. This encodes CASSYWQGADQPQHF.

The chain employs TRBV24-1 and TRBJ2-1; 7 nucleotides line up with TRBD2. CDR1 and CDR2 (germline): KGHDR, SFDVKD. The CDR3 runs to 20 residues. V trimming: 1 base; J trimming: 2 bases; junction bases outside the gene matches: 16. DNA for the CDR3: TGTGCCACCAGTGATTTTTCCCTTAGGACTAGACCCGCTGCCTACAATGAGCAGTTCTTC. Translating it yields CATSDFSLRTRPAAYNEQFF.

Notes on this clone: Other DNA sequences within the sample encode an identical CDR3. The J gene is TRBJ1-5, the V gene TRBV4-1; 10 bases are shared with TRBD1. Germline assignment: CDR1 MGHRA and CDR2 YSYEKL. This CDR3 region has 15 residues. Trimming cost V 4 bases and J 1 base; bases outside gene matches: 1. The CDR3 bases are TGCGCCAGCAGCCCGGGACAGGGGAGCAATCAGCCCCAGCATTTT. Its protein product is CASSPGQGSNQPQHF.

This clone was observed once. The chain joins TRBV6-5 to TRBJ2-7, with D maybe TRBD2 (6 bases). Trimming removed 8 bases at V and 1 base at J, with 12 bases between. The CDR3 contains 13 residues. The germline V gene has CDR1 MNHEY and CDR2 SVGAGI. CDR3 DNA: TGTGCCAGCGACCGGGGGACTTCCTACGAGCAGTACTTC. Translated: CASDRGTSYEQYF.

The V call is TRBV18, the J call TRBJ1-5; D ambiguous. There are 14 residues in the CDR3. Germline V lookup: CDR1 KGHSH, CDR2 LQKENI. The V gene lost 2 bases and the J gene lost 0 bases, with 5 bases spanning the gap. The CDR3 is CASSPVNSNQPQHF. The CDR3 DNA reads TGTGCCAGCTCACCAGTCAATAGCAATCAGCCCCAGCATTTT.

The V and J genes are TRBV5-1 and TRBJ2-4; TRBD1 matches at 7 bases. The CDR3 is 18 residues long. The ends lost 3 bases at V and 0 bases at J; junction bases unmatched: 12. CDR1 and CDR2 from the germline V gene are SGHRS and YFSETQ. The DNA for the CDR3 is TGCGCCAGCAGCTGGATGACAGGGATAGGCTTAGCCAAAAACATTCAGTACTTC. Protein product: CASSWMTGIGLAKNIQYF.